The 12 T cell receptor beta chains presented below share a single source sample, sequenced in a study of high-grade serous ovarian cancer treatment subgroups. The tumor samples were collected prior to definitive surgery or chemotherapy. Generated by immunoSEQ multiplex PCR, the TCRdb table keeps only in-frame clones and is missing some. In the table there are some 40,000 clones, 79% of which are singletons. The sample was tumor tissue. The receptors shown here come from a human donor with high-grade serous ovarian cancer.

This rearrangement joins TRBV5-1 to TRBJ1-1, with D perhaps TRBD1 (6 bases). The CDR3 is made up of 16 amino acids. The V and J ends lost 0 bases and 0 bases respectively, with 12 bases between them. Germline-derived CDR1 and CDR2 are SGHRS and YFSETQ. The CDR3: CASSLVQGAMNTEAFF. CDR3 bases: TGCGCCAGCAGCTTGGTACAGGGAGCTATGAACACTGAAGCTTTCTTT.

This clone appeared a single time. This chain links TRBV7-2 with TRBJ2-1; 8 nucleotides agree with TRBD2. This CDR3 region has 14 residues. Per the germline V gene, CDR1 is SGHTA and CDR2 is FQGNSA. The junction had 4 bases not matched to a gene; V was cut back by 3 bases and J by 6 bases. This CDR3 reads CASSFLAGSNEQFF. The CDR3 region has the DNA TGTGCCAGCAGCTTTTTAGCGGGATCCAATGAGCAGTTCTTC.

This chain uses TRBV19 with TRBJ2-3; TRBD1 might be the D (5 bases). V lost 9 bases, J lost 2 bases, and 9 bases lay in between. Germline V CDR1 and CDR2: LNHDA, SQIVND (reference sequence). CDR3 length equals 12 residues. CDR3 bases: TGTGCCAGCAAAGGGGCCACAGATACGCAGTATTTT. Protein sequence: CASKGATDTQYF.

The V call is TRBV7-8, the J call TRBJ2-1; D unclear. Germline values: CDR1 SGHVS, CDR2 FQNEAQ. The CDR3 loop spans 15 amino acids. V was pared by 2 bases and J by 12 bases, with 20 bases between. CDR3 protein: CASSLTSRLARGQFF. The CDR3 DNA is TGTGCCAGCAGCTTAACCTCCCGACTGGCACGTGGGCAGTTCTTC. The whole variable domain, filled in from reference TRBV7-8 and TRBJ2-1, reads GAGVSQSPRYKVAKRGQDVALRCDPISGHVSLFWYQQALGQGPEFLTYFQNEAQLDKSGLPSDRFFAERPEGSVSTLKIQRTQQEDSAVYLCASSLTSRLARGQFFGPGTRLTVL.

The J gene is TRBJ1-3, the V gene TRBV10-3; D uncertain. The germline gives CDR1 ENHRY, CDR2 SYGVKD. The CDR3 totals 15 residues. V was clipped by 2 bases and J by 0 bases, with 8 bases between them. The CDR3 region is CAISEGLDSGNTIYF. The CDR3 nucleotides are TGTGCCATCAGTGAGGGACTTGACTCTGGAAACACCATATATTTT.

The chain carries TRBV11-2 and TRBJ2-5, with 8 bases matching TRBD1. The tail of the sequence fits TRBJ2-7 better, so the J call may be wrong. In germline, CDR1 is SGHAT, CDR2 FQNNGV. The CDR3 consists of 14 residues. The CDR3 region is CASTYDRGRNEQYF. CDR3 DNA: TGTGCCAGCACTTACGACAGGGGTCGCAACGAGCAGTACTTC.

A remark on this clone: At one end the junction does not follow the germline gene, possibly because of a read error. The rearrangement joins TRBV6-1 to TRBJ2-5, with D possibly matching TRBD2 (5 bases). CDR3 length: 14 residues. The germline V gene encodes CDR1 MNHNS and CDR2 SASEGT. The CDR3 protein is CASSKAATEETQYF. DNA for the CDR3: TGTGCCAGCAGTAAAGCGGCGACCGAAGAGACCCAGTACTTC.

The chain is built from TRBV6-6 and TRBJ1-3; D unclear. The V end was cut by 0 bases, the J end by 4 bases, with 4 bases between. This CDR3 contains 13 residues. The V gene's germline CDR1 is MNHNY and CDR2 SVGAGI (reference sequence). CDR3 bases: TGTGCCAGCAGTTACTCCGAGGGAAACACCATATATTTT. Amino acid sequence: CASSYSEGNTIYF.

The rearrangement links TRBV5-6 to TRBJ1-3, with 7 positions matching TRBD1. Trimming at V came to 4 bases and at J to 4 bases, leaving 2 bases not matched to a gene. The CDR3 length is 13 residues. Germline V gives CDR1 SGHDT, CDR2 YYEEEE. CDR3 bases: TGTGCCAGCAGCCGGGACAGCGGAAACACCATATATTTT. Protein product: CASSRDSGNTIYF.

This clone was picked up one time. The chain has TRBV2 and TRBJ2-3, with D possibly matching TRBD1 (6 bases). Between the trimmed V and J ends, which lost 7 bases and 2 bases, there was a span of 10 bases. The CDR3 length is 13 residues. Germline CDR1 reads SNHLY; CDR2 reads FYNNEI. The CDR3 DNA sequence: TGTGCCAGCAACTACAGGGTCACAGATACGCAGTATTTT. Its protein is CASNYRVTDTQYF.

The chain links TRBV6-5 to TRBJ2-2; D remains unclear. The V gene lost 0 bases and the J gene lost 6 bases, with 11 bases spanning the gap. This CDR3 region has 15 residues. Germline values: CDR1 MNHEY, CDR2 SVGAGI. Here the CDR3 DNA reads TGTGCCAGCAGTTACTCTGGCCAGCCGGCCGGGGAGCTGTTTTTT. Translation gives CASSYSGQPAGELFF.

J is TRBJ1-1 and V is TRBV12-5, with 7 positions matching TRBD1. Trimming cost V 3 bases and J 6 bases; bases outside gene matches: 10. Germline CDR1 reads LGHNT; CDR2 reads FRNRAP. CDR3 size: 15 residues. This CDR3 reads CASGLPTGVASEAFF. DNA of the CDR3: TGTGCTAGTGGTTTACCCACAGGGGTTGCGTCTGAAGCTTTCTTT.